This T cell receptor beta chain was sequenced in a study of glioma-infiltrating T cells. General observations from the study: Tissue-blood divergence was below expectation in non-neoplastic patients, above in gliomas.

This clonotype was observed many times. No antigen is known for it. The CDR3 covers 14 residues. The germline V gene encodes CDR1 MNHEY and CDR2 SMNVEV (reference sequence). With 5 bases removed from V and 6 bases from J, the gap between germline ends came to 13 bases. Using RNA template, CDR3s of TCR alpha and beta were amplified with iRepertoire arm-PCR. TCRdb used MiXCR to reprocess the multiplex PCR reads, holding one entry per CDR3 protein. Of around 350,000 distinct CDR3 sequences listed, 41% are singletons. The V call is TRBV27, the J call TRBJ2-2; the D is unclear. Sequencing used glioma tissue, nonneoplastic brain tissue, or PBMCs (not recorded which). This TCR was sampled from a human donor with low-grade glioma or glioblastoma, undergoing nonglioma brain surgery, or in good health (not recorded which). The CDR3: CASSPVVRPGELFF. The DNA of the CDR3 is TGTGCCAGCAGTCCCGTAGTTCGGCCCGGGGAGCTGTTTTTT.